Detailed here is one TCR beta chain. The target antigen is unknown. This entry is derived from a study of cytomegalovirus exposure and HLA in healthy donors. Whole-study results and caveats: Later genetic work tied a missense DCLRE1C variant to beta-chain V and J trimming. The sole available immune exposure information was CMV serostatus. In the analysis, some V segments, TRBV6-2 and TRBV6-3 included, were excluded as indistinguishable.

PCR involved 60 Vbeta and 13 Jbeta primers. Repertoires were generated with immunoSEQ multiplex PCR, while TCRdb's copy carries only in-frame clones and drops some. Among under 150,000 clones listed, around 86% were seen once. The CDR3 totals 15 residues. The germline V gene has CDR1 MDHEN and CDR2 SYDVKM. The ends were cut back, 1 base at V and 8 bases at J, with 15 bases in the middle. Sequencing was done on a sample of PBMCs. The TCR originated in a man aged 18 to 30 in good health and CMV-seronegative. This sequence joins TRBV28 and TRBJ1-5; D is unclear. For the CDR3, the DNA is TGTGCCAGCAGTTTATTAAGGGTGGGAGAGGAGCCCCAGCATTTT. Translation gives CASSLLRVGEEPQHF.